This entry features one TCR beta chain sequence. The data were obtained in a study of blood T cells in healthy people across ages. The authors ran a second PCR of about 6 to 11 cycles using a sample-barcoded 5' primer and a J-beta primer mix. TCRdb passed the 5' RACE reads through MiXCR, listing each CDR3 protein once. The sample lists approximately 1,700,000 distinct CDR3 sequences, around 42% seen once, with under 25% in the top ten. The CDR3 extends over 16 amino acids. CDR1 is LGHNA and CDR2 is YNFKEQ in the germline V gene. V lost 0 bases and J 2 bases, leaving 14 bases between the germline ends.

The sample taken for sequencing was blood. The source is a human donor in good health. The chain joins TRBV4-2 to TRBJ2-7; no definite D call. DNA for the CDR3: TGTGCCAGCAGCCAAGATGGGAACTTCCTGACCTACGAGCAGTACTTC. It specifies CASSQDGNFLTYEQYF.